Each of the 29 T cell receptor beta chains below was sequenced from the same sample in a study of PD-1 blockade in classical Hodgkin lymphoma. Every patient was affected by relapse after autologous stem cell transplantation, while exposure to brentuximab vedotin was not uniform. Data came from immunoSEQ multiplex PCR; TCRdb stores just in-frame clones and leaves some out. The sample consists of 130,000 to 150,000 clones, nearly 80% of them appearing once. The sample consisted of peripheral blood mononuclear cells (PBMCs), taken before the second cycle of nivolumab. Receptor source: a human donor with classical Hodgkin lymphoma.

CDR3 sequence (DNA): TGTGCCAGCTCACCACTGGTCGGCCGACAGGGCATAACCTACGAGCAGTACTTC. It translates to CASSPLVGRQGITYEQYF. V and J are TRBV18 and TRBJ2-7, with 7 bases identical to TRBD1. V lost 1 base and J lost 2; bases outside the gene matches: 14. The germline V gene has CDR1 KGHSH and CDR2 LQKENI. The CDR3 runs 18 residues.

The rearrangement uses TRBV5-1 and TRBJ2-5, with D possibly matching TRBD2 (6 bases). With 2 bases removed from V and 2 bases from J, the gap between germline ends came to 13 bases. CDR3 size: 15 residues. Germline assignment: CDR1 SGHRS and CDR2 YFSETQ. CDR3 bases: TGCGCCAGCAGCTTACCCTCGGGACTTCAAGAGACCCAGTACTTC. Its protein is CASSLPSGLQETQYF.

J is TRBJ2-7 and V is TRBV29-1, with TRBD2 matching over 7 bases. This CDR3 comprises 14 residues. With V trimmed by 3 bases and J by 5 bases, 10 bases remained unmatched. CDR1 and CDR2 from the germline V gene are SQVTM and ANQGSEA. The CDR3 sequence: CSVEWVQGGNEQYF. Written as DNA, the CDR3 is TGCAGCGTTGAGTGGGTGCAGGGAGGGAACGAGCAGTACTTC.

The DNA for the CDR3 is TGTGCCAGCAGCGTAGATGGGGTCTGGGGGGCCAACGTCCTGACTTTC. Translation: CASSVDGVWGANVLTF. The chain joins TRBV9 to TRBJ2-6; unclear D gene. Per germline, CDR1 SGDLS and CDR2 YYNGEE. There are 16 residues in the CDR3. Deletions cut 0 bases from V and 4 bases from J, with 11 bases between.

The CDR3 here is CSVEGGLPNSYNEQFF. CDR3 DNA sequence: TGCAGCGTTGAAGGGGGTCTACCTAACTCCTACAATGAGCAGTTCTTC. V gene TRBV29-1 combines with J gene TRBJ2-1; no clear D gene. V gave up 1 base and J gave up 0 bases, with 13 bases separating them. Germline V lookup: CDR1 SQVTM, CDR2 ANQGSEA. This CDR3 contains 16 residues.

This clone has only a few counts. The rearrangement joins TRBV6-6 to TRBJ2-5, with TRBD2 matching over 10 bases. The V segment lost 2 bases and the J segment 4 bases; nucleotides outside the gene matches: 7. Looked up from germline, CDR1 is MNHNY and CDR2 is SVGAGI (reference sequence). The CDR3 length is 16 residues. The CDR3 sequence is CASSYKSSGGSETQYF. Here the CDR3 DNA reads TGTGCCAGCAGTTACAAATCTAGCGGGGGATCAGAGACCCAGTACTTC.

The V gene is TRBV5-4, the J gene TRBJ2-3; no reliable D call. The germline V and J ends were trimmed by 2 bases and 1 base, with 11 bases remaining between them. Germline V gene lookup returns CDR1 SGHNT and CDR2 YYREEE (reference sequence). The CDR3 is 15 residues long. The DNA of the CDR3 is TGTGCCAGCAGCTTTTTCGGCTCGGGCACAGATACGCAGTATTTT. The encoded protein is CASSFFGSGTDTQYF.

This clone was detected once. The V gene is TRBV19, the J gene TRBJ2-5; 10 bases are shared with TRBD1. The germline V gene has CDR1 LNHDA and CDR2 SQIVND (reference sequence). V shed 7 bases and J 2 bases; nucleotides not matched to a gene: 1. The CDR3 spans 13 residues. For the CDR3, the DNA is TGTGCCAGTACGGGACAGGGGCAAGAGACCCAGTACTTC. Translation gives CASTGQGQETQYF.

This chain links TRBV25-1 with TRBJ2-2; possibly TRBD1 or TRBD2 for D (6 bases each). The CDR3 contains 18 residues. Between the trimmed V and J ends, which lost 2 bases and 0 bases, there was a span of 16 bases. Germline V lookup: CDR1 MGHDK, CDR2 SYGVNS. This chain's CDR3 is CASSELGGESPNTGELFF. In DNA form, the CDR3 reads TGTGCCAGCAGTGAACTGGGGGGCGAATCCCCGAACACCGGGGAGCTGTTTTTT.

This rearrangement joins TRBV4-1 to TRBJ1-2, with D possibly TRBD1 on 5 matching bases. The CDR3 sequence is 15 residues long. Germline V gene data show CDR1 as MGHRA and CDR2 as YSYEKL. The V gene lost 1 base and the J gene lost 4 bases, with 13 bases spanning the gap. The CDR3 loop reads CASSQARQLFYGYTF. The CDR3 DNA is TGCGCCAGCAGCCAAGCGCGACAGCTATTCTATGGCTACACCTTC.

This clone was found a few times. This rearrangement joins TRBV7-9 to TRBJ1-6, with D hard to call. The length of the CDR3 is 12 residues. Trimming took 2 bases from V and 9 from J, leaving 5 bases between them. CDR1 is SEHNR, CDR2 FQNEAQ, per germline (reference sequence). The CDR3 loop is CASSLNSSPLHF. The CDR3 DNA reads as TGTGCCAGCAGCTTAAATAGTTCACCCCTCCACTTT. Using reference TRBV7-9 and TRBJ1-6 for the parts outside the CDR3, the full variable domain is DTGVSQNPRHKITKRGQNVTFRCDPISEHNRLYWYRQTLGQGPEFLTYFQNEAQLEKSRLLSDRFSAERPKGSFSTLEIQRTEQGDSAMYLCASSLNSSPLHFGNGTRLTVT.

The genes are TRBV6-5 and TRBJ1-5; D gene ambiguous. V shed 5 bases and J shed 6 bases, with 17 bases lying between them. The CDR3 loop spans 15 amino acids. Germline V gives CDR1 MNHEY, CDR2 SVGAGI. The DNA of the CDR3 is TGTGCCAGCAGTGCCGGGATCATTGGAAGTCAGCCCCAGCATTTT. Its translation is CASSAGIIGSQPQHF.

The chain links TRBV2 to TRBJ1-1, with 7 bases matching TRBD1. CDR1 and CDR2 (germline): SNHLY, FYNNEI. The CDR3 loop spans 14 amino acids. Germline trimming cut 7 bases from V and 6 bases from J; bases unmatched to any gene: 11. CDR3 in amino acids: CASKVRGLLSEAFF. CDR3 bases: TGTGCCAGCAAAGTTAGGGGGCTTCTCTCTGAAGCTTTCTTT. Full variable domain (remainder filled in from reference TRBV2 and TRBJ1-1): EPEVTQTPSHQVTQMGQEVILRCVPISNHLYFYWYRQILGQKVEFLVSFYNNEISEKSEIFDDQFSVERPDGSNFTLKIRSTKLEDSAMYFCASKVRGLLSEAFFGQGTRLTVV.

The chain is built from TRBV7-2 and TRBJ2-1, with 8 bases matching TRBD2. Unmatched junction bases numbered 8, after V lost 5 bases and J lost 2 bases. CDR3 length: 16 amino acids. The germline V gene encodes CDR1 SGHTA and CDR2 FQGNSA. In nucleotides, the CDR3 is TGTGCCAGCAGCCCCCCGGGAGCGGGGGCCTACAATGAGCAGTTCTTC. This gives the protein CASSPPGAGAYNEQFF.

The chain combines TRBV6-6 with TRBJ1-5; D is undetermined. The CDR3 consists of 15 residues. CDR1 MNHNY and CDR2 SVGAGI come from the germline V gene (reference sequence). Trimming removed 5 bases from V and 6 bases from J, with 17 bases in between. The CDR3 loop is CASSAGIIGSQPQHF. The CDR3 DNA sequence: TGTGCCAGCAGTGCCGGGATCATTGGAAGTCAGCCCCAGCATTTT.

This clone is a singleton in its sample. The chain carries TRBV6-5 and TRBJ1-1; D ambiguous. Trimming took 5 bases from V and 5 from J, leaving 12 bases between them. CDR3 length: 13 amino acids. CDR1 MNHEY and CDR2 SVGAGI come from the germline V gene. The CDR3 reads CASSDWVGTEAFF. DNA of the CDR3: TGTGCCAGCAGTGATTGGGTGGGGACTGAAGCTTTCTTT.

This rearrangement joins TRBV21-1 to TRBJ2-2. TRBV21-1 is annotated as a pseudogene. The CDR3 is made up of 13 amino acids. The CDR3 is CASSKANTGELFF. The CDR3 region has the DNA TGTGCCAGCAGCAAGGCGAACACCGGGGAGCTGTTTTTT.

V and J are TRBV19 and TRBJ2-7; D possibly corresponds to TRBD2 (6 bases). Germline V gene sequence: CDR1 LNHDA, CDR2 SQIVND (reference sequence). This CDR3 has 12 residues. V shed 4 bases and J shed 9 bases, with 13 bases lying between them. The CDR3 region is CASSNGGTVQYF. In DNA form, the CDR3 reads TGTGCCAGTAGTAACGGGGGAACGGTGCAGTACTTC.

This clone was seen ten or more times. V usage is TRBV6-6 and J usage is TRBJ1-2; a possible D gene is TRBD1 (6 bases). In germline, CDR1 is MNHNY, CDR2 SVGAGI (reference sequence). The length of the CDR3 is 15 residues. Trimming cost V 8 bases and J 4 bases, with 20 bases left between them. CDR3 sequence: CASLRDMGGLYGYTF. As DNA, the CDR3 is TGTGCCAGCTTACGTGATATGGGGGGCCTCTATGGCTACACCTTC.

The gene calls are TRBV9 and TRBJ1-2; 10 bases line up with TRBD1. With V trimmed by 4 bases and J by 8 bases, 11 bases remained unmatched. This CDR3 is 15 amino acids long. Germline CDR1 is SGDLS and CDR2 is YYNGEE. The CDR3 loop is CASSSHPGTGVGYTF. The CDR3 DNA reads TGTGCCAGCAGCTCCCATCCCGGGACAGGGGTAGGCTACACCTTC.

The DNA of the CDR3 is TGTGCCAGCAGCGTAGAGGGAAGGGGCGCGTTTGGAAACACCATATATTTT. Translation: CASSVEGRGAFGNTIYF. The chain employs TRBV9 and TRBJ1-3; TRBD1 might be the D (5 bases). V lost 0 bases and J 3 bases, leaving 16 bases between the germline ends. The germline V gene has CDR1 SGDLS and CDR2 YYNGEE. The CDR3 totals 17 residues.

This clone was picked up one time. The DNA of the CDR3 is TGTGCCAGCAGGGCAAGCGGGGGATCCTACAATGAGCAGTTCTTC. Protein: CASRASGGSYNEQFF. This sequence joins TRBV6-5 and TRBJ2-1; 8 positions match TRBD2. Trimming cost V 6 bases and J 1 base; bases outside gene matches: 5. The CDR3 spans 15 residues. Germline values: CDR1 MNHEY, CDR2 SVGAGI.

This clone was observed once. One junction end disagrees with the germline gene, perhaps due to a read error. The chain combines TRBV7-2 with TRBJ1-4, with D uncertain. CDR1 is SGHTA and CDR2 is FQGNSA in the germline V gene. The CDR3 runs 15 residues. The CDR3 nucleotides read TGCGCCAGCAGCCAAGATATAGTCACTAATGAAAAACTGTTTTTT. As protein: CASSQDIVTNEKLFF.

The V call is TRBV7-2, the J call TRBJ1-3; 7 bases align to TRBD1. Germline-derived CDR1 and CDR2 are SGHTA and FQGNSA. The CDR3 runs to 16 residues. The trim removed 5 bases at V and 0 bases at J, leaving 7 bases unmatched. The CDR3 sequence: CASSPGQGDSGNTIYF. CDR3 in DNA: TGTGCCAGCAGCCCGGGCCAGGGGGACTCTGGAAACACCATATATTTT. The whole variable domain, filled in from reference TRBV7-2 and TRBJ1-3, reads GAGVSQSPSNKVTEKGKDVELRCDPISGHTALYWYRQSLGQGLEFLIYFQGNSAPDKSGLPSDRFSAERTGGSVSTLTIQRTQQEDSAVYLCASSPGQGDSGNTIYFGEGSWLTVV.

The gene calls are TRBV9 and TRBJ2-7; no definite D call. Between the trimmed V and J ends, which lost 0 bases and 0 bases, there was a span of 10 bases. This CDR3 spans 15 amino acids. Looked up from germline, CDR1 is SGDLS and CDR2 is YYNGEE. CDR3 in DNA: TGTGCCAGCAGCGTAGCGGCCCGCGACTCCTACGAGCAGTACTTC. This sequence encodes CASSVAARDSYEQYF.

Concerning this clone itself: A much larger clone differs from this one at a single base, so this may be a read error. The same CDR3 can be traced to other DNA sequences in this sample. CDR3 coding DNA: TGTGCCAGTACAGGGGCTAACTATAATTCACCCCTTCACTTT. Its translation is CASTGANYNSPLHF. The genes are TRBV19 and TRBJ1-6; a possible D gene is TRBD1 (6 bases). Germline CDR1 LNHDA, CDR2 SQIVND (reference sequence). The CDR3 is 14 residues long. The full variable domain, completed using reference TRBV19 and TRBJ1-6, is DGGITQSPKYLFRKEGQNVTLSCEQNLNHDAMYWYRQDPGQGLRLIYYSQIVNDFQKGDIAEGYSVSREKKESFPLTVTSAQKNPTAFYLCASTGANYNSPLHFGNGTRLTVT.

The chain recombines TRBV5-6 with TRBJ2-2; D call uncertain. This CDR3 comprises 11 residues. V shed 4 bases and J shed 6 bases, with 4 bases lying between them. The germline gives CDR1 SGHDT, CDR2 YYEEEE. The CDR3 loop reads CASSLAGELFF. For the CDR3, the DNA is TGTGCCAGCAGCCTAGCCGGGGAGCTGTTTTTT.

The chain couples TRBV28 to TRBJ1-1; possible D gene TRBD1, 6 bases. Germline CDR1 reads MDHEN; CDR2 reads SYDVKM. This CDR3 has 13 amino acids. Trimming shortened V by 9 bases and J by 10 bases, and 21 bases separated the two germline ends. For the CDR3, the DNA is TGTGCCAGTATTCCTGCAGGGGCGCGGGGAGCTTTCTTT. Residues: CASIPAGARGAFF. Supplemented by reference TRBV28 and TRBJ1-1, the full variable domain reads DVKVTQSSRYLVKRTGEKVFLECVQDMDHENMFWYRQDPGLGLRLIYFSYDVKMKEKGDIPEGYSVSREKKERFSLILESASTNQTSMYLCASIPAGARGAFFGQGTRLTVV.

J is TRBJ2-7 and V is TRBV30; D may be TRBD1 or TRBD2 (5 bases each). The CDR3 covers 15 residues. CDR1 GTSNPN and CDR2 SVGIG come from the germline V gene (reference sequence). The V end lost 0 bases, the J end lost 2 bases, and 14 bases lay between the germline ends. The CDR3 nucleotides are TGTGCCTGGAGTGTACCGGCAGGGAGAACCTACGAGCAGTACTTC. Protein: CAWSVPAGRTYEQYF.